The clone carrying this TCR beta chain was seen a handful of times. Its antigen remains unknown. This entry comes from a study of T cell responses to AZD1222 COVID-19 vaccine. General study points: In the spike-specific TCR repertoire, nearly half reportedly target unmutated variant regions. Without day 14 samples, only post-peak T cell repertoires were studied. It was only a handful of AZD1222 recipients who were seropositive at baseline.

TCRdb's table, derived via immunoSEQ multiplex PCR, lists solely in-frame clones and lacks some. Seen here are under 150,000 clones, approximately 86% observed once, and the top ten hold 2.4%. Trimming pared 2 bases from V and 1 base from J, leaving 15 bases between. This CDR3 contains 16 residues. Germline V gene data show CDR1 as MGHRA and CDR2 as YSYEKL. The chain joins TRBV4-1 to TRBJ2-7; D is possibly TRBD1 (6 bases). The material was peripheral blood, obtained on day 0 of AZD1222 vaccination. This TCR came from an adult in good health. For the CDR3, the DNA is TGCGCCAGCAGCCAAAGGACCCTGGGGGCGTCCTACGAGCAGTACTTC. It codes for CASSQRTLGASYEQYF.